The rows below give T cell receptor beta chains drawn from one sample of a study of T cells after posttransplantation cyclophosphamide. TCRdb's table, derived via immunoSEQ multiplex PCR, lists solely in-frame clones and lacks some. Observed in the sample are 35,000 to 45,000 clones, none of them singletons. The specimen sequenced was PBMCs. These receptors all come from a man aged 40-50 years in good health, CMV-negative, and a related stem cell transplant donor. Each CDR3 is given with its conserved first and last residue. A D gene is named only where the DNA matches it firmly. Clone size is stated in some rows and not others, as once, few, many or a class when expanded.

D	size	V	J	DNA	CDR3
TRBD1	few	TRBV11-3	TRBJ2-5	TGTGCCAGCAGCTATCCCGGGACAGGGGAGCGAGAGACCCAGTACTTC	CASSYPGTGERETQYF
TRBD1	many	TRBV18	TRBJ1-2	TGTGCCAGCTCACCGGGACAGTCTAACTATGGCTACACCTTC	CASSPGQSNYGYTF
TRBD2	many	TRBV4-3	TRBJ2-1	TGCGCCAGCAGCCAGAATACTAGCGGGAGGCCCCCCTCCTACAATGAGCAGTTCTTC	CASSQNTSGRPPSYNEQFF
TRBD1	many	TRBV19	TRBJ2-6	TGTGCCAGTAGTATAGATACGGGACAGGCGCTCTCTGGGGCCAACGTCCTGACTTTC	CASSIDTGQALSGANVLTF
TRBD1	many	TRBV7-3	TRBJ1-1	TGTGCCAGCAGCTTAAGGGGGACAGGGTTTCCCCCCTCTCGCACTGAAGCTTTCTTT	CASSLRGTGFPPSRTEAFF
TRBD1	many	TRBV5-1	TRBJ1-6	TGCGCCAGCAGCTTAGGAGGGGGCACCTATAATTCACCCCTCCACTTT	CASSLGGGTYNSPLHF
TRBD2	few	TRBV30	TRBJ2-3	TGTGCCTGGAGTTTGATAGCGGGAGCGACGGCCGATACGCAGTATTTT	CAWSLIAGATADTQYF
-	many	TRBV6-1	TRBJ2-1	TGTGCCAGCAGTGAAGCGCGACGAGGTGGAACCTACAATGAGCAGTTCTTC	CASSEARRGGTYNEQFF
-	many	TRBV5-5	TRBJ2-2	TGTGCCAGCACCCCCGTCGGCAGGGAGAACACCGGGGAGCTGTTTTTT	CASTPVGRENTGELFF
TRBD1	-	TRBV18	TRBJ1-2	TGTGCCAGCTCACCAGTAAGGACAGGGACCAACTATGGCTACACCTTC	CASSPVRTGTNYGYTF
TRBD2	many	TRBV19	TRBJ2-7	TGTGCCAGTAGTATCCAGCGGGGTTCCTACGAGCAGTACTTC	CASSIQRGSYEQYF
-	many	TRBV16	TRBJ2-7	TGTGCCAGCAGCCTGGACAGATCCTACGAGCAGTACTTC	CASSLDRSYEQYF
-	-	TRBV7-6	TRBJ2-1	TGTGCCAGCAGCTCCGGAGGAAAGACTTGGCTCTTC	CASSSGGKTWLF
TRBD1	many	TRBV5-1	TRBJ2-5	TGCGCCAGCAGCTTCGGGACAGGCACCCAAGAGACCCAGTACTTC	CASSFGTGTQETQYF
-	-	TRBV30	TRBJ1-5	TGTGCCTGGAGTGTACTCGGGTACAATCAGCCCCAGCATTTT	CAWSVLGYNQPQHF
TRBD2	many	TRBV7-9	TRBJ2-1	TGTGCCAGCACCCAGACTAGCGGGGACCTCAATGAGCAGTTCTTC	CASTQTSGDLNEQFF
-	many	TRBV4-1	TRBJ2-4	TGCGCCAGCAGCCAAGACCAGGGAGGTACGAACATTCAGTACTTC	CASSQDQGGTNIQYF
-	many	TRBV11-3	TRBJ2-1	TGTGCCAGCAGCTCCGGGGGGCCTAGCTCCTACAATGAGCAGTTCTTC	CASSSGGPSSYNEQFF
TRBD2	many	TRBV25-1	TRBJ2-7	TGTGCCAGCAGTTTAGGGAGGGGCGAGCAGTACTTC	CASSLGRGEQYF
TRBD1	many	TRBV27	TRBJ1-2	TGTGCCAGCAGTTGGGACAGGGTGGGAGGCTACACCTTC	CASSWDRVGGYTF
-	many	TRBV5-1	TRBJ1-1	TGCGCCAGCAGCTATTCGGGGATGAACACTGAAGCTTTCTTT	CASSYSGMNTEAFF
TRBD2	many	TRBV27	TRBJ2-7	TGTGCCAGCAGTTTACGGGGGGGGGCGAGCGAGCAGTACTTC	CASSLRGGASEQYF
-	many	TRBV11-3	TRBJ2-2	TGTGCCAGCAGCCCTTGGGGCGGGGCCGGGGAGCTGTTTTTT	CASSPWGGAGELFF
TRBD2	few	TRBV9	TRBJ2-5	TGTGCCAGCAGCGTAAGGGCGGGGGGGCCGTACGGAGAGGCCCAGTACTTC	CASSVRAGGPYGEAQYF
-	-	TRBV4-2	TRBJ2-3	TGTGCCAGCAGCCAAGTAGGGAACATAGCGCCCGATACGCAGTATTTT	CASSQVGNIAPDTQYF
TRBD1	-	TRBV5-5	TRBJ2-7	TGTGCCAGCAGCTTGGGAGGGACAGGGGATTACGAGCAGTACTTC	CASSLGGTGDYEQYF
-	-	TRBV5-1	TRBJ2-5	TGCGCCAGCGGCTTGGCGGGTCCTCAAGAGACCCAGTACTTC	CASGLAGPQETQYF
TRBD1	many	TRBV19	TRBJ1-2	TGTGCCAGTAGTAAACAGGGGGCGCAAGGCTACACCTTC	CASSKQGAQGYTF
-	many	TRBV2	TRBJ2-1	TGTGCCAGCAGTGGGACTCGAACGATGGATGAGCAGTTCTTC	CASSGTRTMDEQFF
-	few	TRBV7-9	TRBJ2-3	TGTGCCAGCAGCTTGGAGGGAACAGATACGCAGTATTTT	CASSLEGTDTQYF
-	many	TRBV18	TRBJ1-5	TGTGCCAGCTCACCTGAACAGCGCAATCAGCCCCAGCATTTT	CASSPEQRNQPQHF
-	many	TRBV7-6	TRBJ2-7	TGTGCCAGCAGCTTAGGCTCCGAGGGCTCCTACGAGCAGTACTTC	CASSLGSEGSYEQYF
TRBD1	many	TRBV5-6	TRBJ1-4	TGTGCCAGCAGCTTGGCGGGACAGGTTTTAGGGGATAATGAAAAACTGTTTTTT	CASSLAGQVLGDNEKLFF
-	many	TRBV15	TRBJ1-5	TGTGCCACCAGCAGAATAAATAGCAATCAGCCCCAGCATTTT	CATSRINSNQPQHF
-	many	TRBV27	TRBJ2-4	TGTGCCAGCCGGGCACGGCTGGGAGAGGTAGAAAACATTCAGTACTTC	CASRARLGEVENIQYF
TRBD2	-	TRBV5-1	TRBJ2-3	TGCGCCAGCAGCCGCGGGACTAGCGCGGGAGCCACAGATACGCAGTATTTT	CASSRGTSAGATDTQYF
-	many	TRBV5-6	TRBJ2-7	TGTGCCAGCAGCTTTTGGCCGGGACACACGTACGAGCAGTACTTC	CASSFWPGHTYEQYF
TRBD1	many	TRBV10-1	TRBJ2-3	TGCGCCAGCAGTGAGACAGGGGCCCCCACAGATACGCAGTATTTT	CASSETGAPTDTQYF
TRBD2	many	TRBV5-4	TRBJ2-3	TGTGCCAGCAGCTTGGGATCTAGCGGGAGTTGGGATACGCAGTATTTT	CASSLGSSGSWDTQYF
-	many	TRBV19	TRBJ1-3	TGTGCCAGTAGTAGAGGAGGGAGCTCTGGAAACACCATATATTTT	CASSRGGSSGNTIYF
-	-	TRBV5-1	TRBJ2-7	TGCGCCAGCAGCTTTTCCCAGGGGTCCTACGAGCAGTACTTC	CASSFSQGSYEQYF
-	many	TRBV5-1	TRBJ1-5	TGCGCCAGCAGCTTGACAGGCAATCAGCCCCAGCATTTT	CASSLTGNQPQHF
TRBD1	many	TRBV11-2	TRBJ2-7	TGTGCCAGCAGCCCCTCACAGGGGGCGTACGAGCAGTACTTC	CASSPSQGAYEQYF
TRBD1	many	TRBV6-5	TRBJ2-1	TGTGCCAGCAGCCGACAGGGTCTTTACAATGAGCAGTTCTTC	CASSRQGLYNEQFF